This TCR beta chain was captured by sequencing in a study of CD8 T cells in ankylosing spondylitis. Study-wide results and limits: In reactive arthritis synovial fluid and blood, some motif variants had been reported before. The authors reported significant enrichment of disease-linked clones in matched ankylosing spondylitis synovial fluid. Ankylosing spondylitis blood appeared to be characterized by a TCR beta motif of under ten highly homologous variants.

Germline V gene data show CDR1 as DFQATT and CDR2 as SNEGSKA (reference sequence). There are 12 residues in the CDR3. V was cut by 3 bases and J by 3 bases, with 9 bases left in between. Notes on this clonotype: Its antigen is undetermined.

TCRdb processed the 5' RACE reads anew with MiXCR; each CDR3 protein has one entry. The data show 200,000 to 300,000 distinct CDR3 sequences, roughly a tenth seen once. This TCR was sampled from a male donor with ankylosing spondylitis or in good health (not recorded which). The gene calls are TRBV20-1 and TRBJ2-7, with D tentatively TRBD1 (6 bases). The sample comprised blood, either unsorted or a sorted T cell fraction (not recorded which). The CDR3 DNA reads TGCAGTGCTAGGGACAGAAACTACGAGCAGTACTTC. This gives the protein CSARDRNYEQYF.